The clone carrying this TCR beta chain was detected once. The data were taken from a study of blood T cell repertoires in COVID-19. Data came from immunoSEQ multiplex PCR; TCRdb stores just in-frame clones and leaves some out. The data show about 69,000 clones, over 70% seen once. Germline V gene sequence: CDR1 KGHDR, CDR2 SFDVKD. The germline V and J ends were trimmed by 5 bases and 0 bases, with 17 bases remaining between them. The CDR3 consists of 17 residues. The chain employs TRBV24-1 and TRBJ2-3; D perhaps matches TRBD1 (5 bases). The specimen sequenced was peripheral blood. This TCR derives from a man aged 60 to 75 with acute or convalescent COVID-19. The CDR3 is CATSAASGRASTDTQYF. In DNA, the CDR3 is TGTGCCACCAGTGCAGCCTCGGGCAGGGCTAGCACAGATACGCAGTATTTT.